Shown below are 16 T cell receptor beta chains from a single sample sequenced in a study of CD8+ T cells in alopecia areata. The sequencing template was cDNA reverse transcribed from extracted RNA. TCRdb's copy holds only in-frame clones and misses some; the assay was immunoSEQ multiplex PCR. The table shows 200,000 to 250,000 clones, with 50% to 65% occurring only once. The starting material was CD4+ T cells sorted from blood, obtained at week 0. The receptors stem from a human donor with alopecia areata.

The chain uses TRBV5-6 and TRBJ2-6; unclear D gene. The ends were cut back, 4 bases at V and 0 bases at J, with 8 bases in the middle. This CDR3 is built from 15 residues. Germline values: CDR1 SGHDT, CDR2 YYEEEE. The CDR3 is CASSPYHSGANVLTF. The CDR3 nucleotides are TGTGCCAGCAGCCCGTATCACTCTGGGGCCAACGTCCTGACTTTC.

The gene calls are TRBV13 and TRBJ1-6; a possible D gene is TRBD1 (6 bases). The CDR3 runs to 17 residues. The V end lost 5 bases, the J end lost 0 bases, and 14 bases lay between the germline ends. Germline values: CDR1 PRHDT, CDR2 FYEKMQ (reference sequence). The CDR3 bases are TGTGCCAGCAGCGAGGGGGGCATAAGCTCCTATAATTCACCCCTCCACTTT. Translation: CASSEGGISSYNSPLHF.

The chain employs TRBV5-1 and TRBJ2-1; perhaps D is TRBD1 or TRBD2 (6 bases each). Germline V gene sequence: CDR1 SGHRS, CDR2 YFSETQ. V dropped 4 bases and J dropped 8 bases, with 19 bases sitting between them. The CDR3 has 15 residues. This CDR3 is CASSPEGGRWDEQFF. DNA of the CDR3: TGCGCCAGCAGCCCGGAGGGGGGCCGTTGGGATGAGCAGTTCTTC.

V is TRBV27 and J is TRBJ1-2; no clear D gene. The V end lost 5 bases, the J end lost 3 bases, and 10 bases lay between the germline ends. Germline V gene lookup returns CDR1 MNHEY and CDR2 SMNVEV (reference sequence). The CDR3 loop spans 13 amino acids. The CDR3 DNA sequence: TGTGCCAGCAGTCCGCGGACCTACTATGGCTACACCTTC. Encoded protein: CASSPRTYYGYTF.

The V call is TRBV29-1, the J call TRBJ2-1; 9 nucleotides match TRBD2. V shed 4 bases and J 0 bases; nucleotides not matched to a gene: 13. The CDR3 extends over 18 amino acids. Per the germline V gene, CDR1 is SQVTM and CDR2 is ANQGSEA. CDR3 DNA: TGCAGCGTTGTGATATGGGCTAGCGGGAACCCCTCCTACAATGAGCAGTTCTTC. Protein sequence: CSVVIWASGNPSYNEQFF.

The rearrangement joins TRBV29-1 to TRBJ1-2, with 7 nucleotides matching TRBD1. The CDR3 runs to 13 residues. The V gene end was trimmed by 6 bases and the J gene end by 4 bases; junction bases not matched to a gene: 8. The germline V gene has CDR1 SQVTM and CDR2 ANQGSEA. CDR3 DNA: TGCAGCGTGGCGGGACAGTCTAGCTATGGCTACACCTTC. As protein: CSVAGQSSYGYTF.

V and J are TRBV29-1 and TRBJ2-5; 11 bases match TRBD2. This CDR3 is 16 amino acids long. V trimming: 7 bases; J trimming: 2 bases; junction bases outside the gene matches: 12. The germline gives CDR1 SQVTM, CDR2 ANQGSEA. Here the CDR3 reads CSADSGRARGQETQYF. CDR3 sequence (DNA): TGCAGCGCCGATAGCGGGAGGGCCCGGGGGCAAGAGACCCAGTACTTC.

The rearrangement uses TRBV30 and TRBJ2-3; D unclear. This CDR3 contains 13 residues. Trimming cost V 0 bases and J 4 bases, with 8 bases left between them. CDR1 and CDR2 (germline): GTSNPN, SVGIG (reference sequence). The CDR3 protein is CAWSVPRPDTQYF. The CDR3 DNA follows: TGTGCCTGGAGTGTCCCTCGCCCAGATACGCAGTATTTT.

This clone was counted a few times. V and J are TRBV19 and TRBJ1-6, with D unclear. The CDR3 covers 16 residues. V gave up 3 bases and J gave up 7 bases, with 16 bases separating them. Germline V lookup: CDR1 LNHDA, CDR2 SQIVND (reference sequence). The CDR3 nucleotides read TGTGCCAGTAGTATGTCGGCCCTAGTGCGGAATTCACCCCTCCACTTT. Amino acid sequence: CASSMSALVRNSPLHF. The full variable domain, completed using reference TRBV19 and TRBJ1-6, is DGGITQSPKYLFRKEGQNVTLSCEQNLNHDAMYWYRQDPGQGLRLIYYSQIVNDFQKGDIAEGYSVSREKKESFPLTVTSAQKNPTAFYLCASSMSALVRNSPLHFGNGTRLTVT.

V is TRBV6-6 and J is TRBJ2-5; tentatively, D is TRBD1 (8 bases). This CDR3 is built from 16 residues. Germline-derived CDR1 and CDR2 are MNHNY and SVGAGI (reference sequence). Trimming removed 8 bases from V and 4 bases from J, with 23 bases in between. The CDR3 sequence: CASHLKRTGGVETQYF. CDR3 coding DNA: TGTGCCAGCCACTTAAAGAGAACAGGGGGGGTAGAGACCCAGTACTTC.

This clone showed up just a few times. The chain links TRBV7-8 to TRBJ2-7; TRBD2 agrees at 7 bases. Germline V gene data show CDR1 as SGHVS and CDR2 as FQNEAQ. After removal of 5 bases from V and 3 bases from J, the junction contained 7 bases not matched to a gene. This CDR3 region has 14 residues. The DNA of the CDR3 is TGTGCCAGCAGCCCCGGGGGGTCCCTCTACGAGCAGTACTTC. This codes for CASSPGGSLYEQYF.

V and J are TRBV6-5 and TRBJ1-4, with D unclear. The CDR3 runs 14 residues. The V end was cut by 5 bases, the J end by 1 base, with 8 bases between. The germline V gene has CDR1 MNHEY and CDR2 SVGAGI. The CDR3, as DNA: TGTGCCAGCAGTCCAAGTCTAACTAATGAAAAACTGTTTTTT. Translating it yields CASSPSLTNEKLFF.

The gene calls are TRBV30 and TRBJ2-1, with 10 bases aligning to TRBD1. CDR1 GTSNPN and CDR2 SVGIG come from the germline V gene (reference sequence). The CDR3 is made up of 13 amino acids. Losses at the gene ends were 3 bases for V and 9 bases for J; bases not matched to a gene: 5. CDR3 sequence (DNA): TGTGCCTGGAGGGAGACAGGGGGCGGTGAGCAGTTCTTC. This translates into CAWRETGGGEQFF.

The V gene is TRBV9, the J gene TRBJ2-1; 8 bases fit TRBD2. This CDR3 region has 17 residues. In germline, CDR1 is SGDLS, CDR2 YYNGEE. Trimming removed 1 base from V and 5 bases from J; junction bases left unmatched: 11. CDR3 residues: CASSVFGHGRVDNEQFF. DNA for the CDR3: TGTGCCAGCAGCGTATTCGGACACGGGAGGGTCGACAATGAGCAGTTCTTC.

A few counts support this clone. The chain couples TRBV2 to TRBJ2-4; a possible D gene is TRBD2 (5 bases). V was cut by 8 bases and J by 7 bases, with 21 bases left in between. The CDR3 contains 15 residues. The germline CDR1 and CDR2 sequences are SNHLY and FYNNEI. The CDR3 sequence is CASGPLGSSSNIQYF. DNA of the CDR3: TGTGCCAGCGGTCCGTTGGGGTCTAGCTCGAACATTCAGTACTTC.

This clone was picked up one time. This rearrangement joins TRBV9 to TRBJ1-2; a weak D match, TRBD1 (5 bases). Looked up from germline, CDR1 is SGDLS and CDR2 is YYNGEE. The CDR3 consists of 12 residues. Trimming cost V 0 bases and J 8 bases, with 8 bases left between them. CDR3 residues: CASSVEGYGYTF. The CDR3 bases are TGTGCCAGCAGCGTAGAGGGGTACGGCTACACCTTC.